This T cell receptor beta chain comes out of a study of molecular identifiers for immune sequencing clone quantification. MiXCR, applied by TCRdb to the PCR reads, yields one record per CDR3 protein. In the table there are tens of thousands of distinct CDR3 sequences, roughly 18% of which are singletons. Per germline, CDR1 MDHEN and CDR2 SYDVKM. The CDR3 is made up of 17 amino acids. The V gene end was trimmed by 2 bases and the J gene end by 6 bases; junction bases not matched to a gene: 6. This clonotype appeared many times. The gene calls are TRBV28 and TRBJ2-3; 15 nucleotides line up with TRBD2. Sequencing input: naive CD8+ T cells from blood, with Jurkat cell RNA spiked in. The sample's subset: FACS-sorted CD8+CD4-CCR7+CD45RA+ naive T cells. The receptor's source is a human donor in good health. Some libraries in this study had Jurkat cell RNA spiked in. CDR3 in DNA: TGTGCCAGCAGTTTACGGACTAGCGGGAGGGCCTCGGATACGCAGTATTTT. This gives the protein CASSLRTSGRASDTQYF.